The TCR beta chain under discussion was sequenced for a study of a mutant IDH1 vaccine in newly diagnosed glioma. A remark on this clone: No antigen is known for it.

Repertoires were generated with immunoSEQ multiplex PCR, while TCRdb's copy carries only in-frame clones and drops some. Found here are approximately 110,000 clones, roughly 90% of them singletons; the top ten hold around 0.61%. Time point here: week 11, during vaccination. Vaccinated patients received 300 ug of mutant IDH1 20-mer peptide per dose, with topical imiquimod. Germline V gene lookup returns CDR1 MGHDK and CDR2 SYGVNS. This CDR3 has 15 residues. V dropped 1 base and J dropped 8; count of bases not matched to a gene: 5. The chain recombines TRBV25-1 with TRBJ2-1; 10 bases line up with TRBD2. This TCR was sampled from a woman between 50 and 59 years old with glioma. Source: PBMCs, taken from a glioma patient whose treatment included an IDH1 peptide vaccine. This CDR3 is CASSESASGSYEQFF. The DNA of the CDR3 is TGTGCCAGCAGTGAATCGGCTAGCGGGAGTTATGAGCAGTTCTTC.